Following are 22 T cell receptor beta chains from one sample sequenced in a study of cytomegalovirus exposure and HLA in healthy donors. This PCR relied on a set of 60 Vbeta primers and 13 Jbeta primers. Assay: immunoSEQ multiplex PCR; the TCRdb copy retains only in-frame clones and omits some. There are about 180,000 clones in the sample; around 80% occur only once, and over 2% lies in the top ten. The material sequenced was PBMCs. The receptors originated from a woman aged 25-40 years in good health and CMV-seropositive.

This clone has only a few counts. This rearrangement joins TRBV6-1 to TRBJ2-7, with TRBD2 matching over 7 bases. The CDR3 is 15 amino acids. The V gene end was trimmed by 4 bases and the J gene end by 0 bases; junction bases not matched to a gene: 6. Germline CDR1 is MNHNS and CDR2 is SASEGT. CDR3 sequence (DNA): TGTGCCAGCAGTGGGAGAGCGGGGAGCTCCTACGAGCAGTACTTC. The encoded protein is CASSGRAGSSYEQYF.

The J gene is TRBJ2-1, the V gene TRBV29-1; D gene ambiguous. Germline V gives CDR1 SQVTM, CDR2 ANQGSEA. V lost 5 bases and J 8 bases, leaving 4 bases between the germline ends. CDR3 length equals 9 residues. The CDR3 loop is CSVLDEQFF. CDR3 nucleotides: TGCAGCGTTTTAGATGAGCAGTTCTTC.

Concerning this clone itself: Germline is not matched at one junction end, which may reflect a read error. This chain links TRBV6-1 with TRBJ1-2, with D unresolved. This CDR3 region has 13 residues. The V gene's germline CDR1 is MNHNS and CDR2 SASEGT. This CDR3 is CASIPAENYGYAF. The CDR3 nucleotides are TGTGCCAGCATTCCCGCAGAAAACTATGGCTACGCCTTC.

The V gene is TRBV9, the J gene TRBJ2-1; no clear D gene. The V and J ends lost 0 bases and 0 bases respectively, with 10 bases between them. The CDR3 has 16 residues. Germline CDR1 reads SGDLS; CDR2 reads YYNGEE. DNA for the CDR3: TGTGCCAGCAGCGTAGGCGGCATTGGCTCCTACAATGAGCAGTTCTTC. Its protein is CASSVGGIGSYNEQFF. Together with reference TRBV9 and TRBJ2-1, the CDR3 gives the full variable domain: DSGVTQTPKHLITATGQRVTLRCSPRSGDLSVYWYQQSLDQGLQFLIQYYNGEERAKGNILERFSAQQFPDLHSELNLSSLELGDSALYFCASSVGGIGSYNEQFFGPGTRLTVL.

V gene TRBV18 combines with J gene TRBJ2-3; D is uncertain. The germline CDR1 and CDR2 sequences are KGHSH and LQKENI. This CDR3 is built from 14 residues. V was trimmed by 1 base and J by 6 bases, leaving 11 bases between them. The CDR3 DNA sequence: TGTGCCAGCTCACCACAACCTTACGGTGATACGCAGTATTTT. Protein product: CASSPQPYGDTQYF.

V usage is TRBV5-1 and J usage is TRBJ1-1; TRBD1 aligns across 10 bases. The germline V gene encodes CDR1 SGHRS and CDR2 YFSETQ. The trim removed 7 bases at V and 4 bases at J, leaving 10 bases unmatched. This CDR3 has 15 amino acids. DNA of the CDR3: TGCGCCAGCGGATGGGGGACAGGGGTCAGCACTGAAGCTTTCTTT. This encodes CASGWGTGVSTEAFF.

CDR3 bases: TGTGCCAGCAGTCCTGTAGCGGGGGGTAGCACAGATACGCAGTATTTT. Residues: CASSPVAGGSTDTQYF. J is TRBJ2-3 and V is TRBV28, with 10 bases that match TRBD2. CDR3 length: 16 residues. The V gene end was trimmed by 5 bases and the J gene end by 0 bases; junction bases not matched to a gene: 5. Per germline, CDR1 MDHEN and CDR2 SYDVKM. Together with reference TRBV28 and TRBJ2-3, the CDR3 gives the full variable domain: DVKVTQSSRYLVKRTGEKVFLECVQDMDHENMFWYRQDPGLGLRLIYFSYDVKMKEKGDIPEGYSVSREKKERFSLILESASTNQTSMYLCASSPVAGGSTDTQYFGPGTRLTVL.

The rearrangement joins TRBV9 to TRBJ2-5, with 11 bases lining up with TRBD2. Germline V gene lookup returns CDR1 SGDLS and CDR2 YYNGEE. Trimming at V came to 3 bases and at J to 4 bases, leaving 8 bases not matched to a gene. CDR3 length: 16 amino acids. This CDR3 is CASSARLAGRIETQYF. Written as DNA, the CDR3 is TGTGCCAGCAGCGCTCGACTAGCGGGGCGGATAGAGACCCAGTACTTC.

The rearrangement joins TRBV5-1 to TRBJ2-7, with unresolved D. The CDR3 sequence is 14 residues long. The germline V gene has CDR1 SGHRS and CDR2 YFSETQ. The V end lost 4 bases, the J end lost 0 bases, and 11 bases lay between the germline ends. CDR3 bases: TGCGCCAGCAGCCCTACGGCAGGCTCCTACGAGCAGTACTTC. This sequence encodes CASSPTAGSYEQYF.

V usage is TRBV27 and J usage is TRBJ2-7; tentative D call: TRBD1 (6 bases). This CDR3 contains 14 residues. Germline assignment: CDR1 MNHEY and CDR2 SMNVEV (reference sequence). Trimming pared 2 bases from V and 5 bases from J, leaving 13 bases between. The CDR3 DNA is TGTGCCAGCAGTTTAATACAGGGTGGCGACGAGCAGTACTTC. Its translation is CASSLIQGGDEQYF.

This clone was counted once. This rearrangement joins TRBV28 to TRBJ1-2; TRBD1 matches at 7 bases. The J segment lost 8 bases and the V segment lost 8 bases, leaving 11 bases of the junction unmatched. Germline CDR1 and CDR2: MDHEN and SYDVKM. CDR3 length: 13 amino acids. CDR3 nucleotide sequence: TGTGCCAGCCTGCGGGACAGAGGACGAGGCTACACCTTC. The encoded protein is CASLRDRGRGYTF.

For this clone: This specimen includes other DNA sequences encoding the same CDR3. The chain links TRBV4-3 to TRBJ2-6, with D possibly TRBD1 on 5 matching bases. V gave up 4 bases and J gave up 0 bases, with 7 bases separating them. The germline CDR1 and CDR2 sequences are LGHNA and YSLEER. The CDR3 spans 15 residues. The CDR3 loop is CASSRQISGANVLTF. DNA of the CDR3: TGCGCCAGCAGCCGACAGATCTCTGGGGCCAACGTCCTGACTTTC.

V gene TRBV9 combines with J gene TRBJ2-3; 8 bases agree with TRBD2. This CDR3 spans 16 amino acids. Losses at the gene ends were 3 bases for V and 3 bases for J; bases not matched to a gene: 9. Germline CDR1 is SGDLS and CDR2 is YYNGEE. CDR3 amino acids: CASSGWDTGGTDTQYF. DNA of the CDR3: TGTGCCAGCAGCGGGTGGGATACGGGGGGGACAGATACGCAGTATTTT.

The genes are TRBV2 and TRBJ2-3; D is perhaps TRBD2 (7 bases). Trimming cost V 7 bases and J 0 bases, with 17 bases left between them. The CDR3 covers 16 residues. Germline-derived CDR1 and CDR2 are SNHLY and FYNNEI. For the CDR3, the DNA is TGTGCCAGCATCGCGGGGGCCCCCATTAGCACAGATACGCAGTATTTT. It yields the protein CASIAGAPISTDTQYF.

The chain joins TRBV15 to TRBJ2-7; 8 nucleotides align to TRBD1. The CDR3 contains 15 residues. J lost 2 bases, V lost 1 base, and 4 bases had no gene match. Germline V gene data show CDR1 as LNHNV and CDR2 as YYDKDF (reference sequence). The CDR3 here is CATSRGQGLAYEQYF. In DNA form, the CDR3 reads TGTGCCACCAGCAGAGGACAGGGGTTGGCCTACGAGCAGTACTTC.

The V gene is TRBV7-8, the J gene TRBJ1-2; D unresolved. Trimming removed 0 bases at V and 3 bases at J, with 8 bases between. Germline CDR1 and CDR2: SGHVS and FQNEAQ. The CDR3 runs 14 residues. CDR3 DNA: TGTGCCAGCAGCTTAGCCCTCGCGTACTATGGCTACACCTTC. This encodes CASSLALAYYGYTF.

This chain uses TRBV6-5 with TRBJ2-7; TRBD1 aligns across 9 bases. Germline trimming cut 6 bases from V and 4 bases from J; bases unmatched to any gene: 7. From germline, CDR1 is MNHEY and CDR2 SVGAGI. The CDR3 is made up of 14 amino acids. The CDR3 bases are TGTGCCAGCAGCTCACAGGGGGCGCGGTACGAGCAGTACTTC. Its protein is CASSSQGARYEQYF.

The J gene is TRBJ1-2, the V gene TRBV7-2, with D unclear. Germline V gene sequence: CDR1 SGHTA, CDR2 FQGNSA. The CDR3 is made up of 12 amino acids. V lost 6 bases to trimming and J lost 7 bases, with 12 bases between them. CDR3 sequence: CASSAQAPGYTF. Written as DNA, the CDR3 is TGTGCCAGCAGTGCCCAGGCCCCTGGCTACACCTTC.

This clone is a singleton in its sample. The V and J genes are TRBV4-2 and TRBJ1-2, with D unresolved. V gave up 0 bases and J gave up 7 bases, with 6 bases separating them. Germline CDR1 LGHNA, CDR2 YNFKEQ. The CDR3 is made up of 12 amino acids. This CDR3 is CASSQDGRGYTF. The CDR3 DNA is TGTGCCAGCAGCCAAGATGGCCGTGGCTACACCTTC.

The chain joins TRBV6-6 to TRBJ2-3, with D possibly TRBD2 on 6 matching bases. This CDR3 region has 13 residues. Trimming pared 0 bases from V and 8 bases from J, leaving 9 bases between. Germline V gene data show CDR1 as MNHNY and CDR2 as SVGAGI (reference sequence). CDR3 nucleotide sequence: TGTGCCAGCAGTTACTCGTGGAGGGGTACGCAGTATTTT. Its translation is CASSYSWRGTQYF.

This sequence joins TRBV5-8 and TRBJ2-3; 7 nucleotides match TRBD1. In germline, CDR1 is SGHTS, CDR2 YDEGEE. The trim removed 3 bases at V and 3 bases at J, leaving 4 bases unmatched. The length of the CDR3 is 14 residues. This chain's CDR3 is CASSSTGETDTQYF. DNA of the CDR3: TGTGCCAGCAGCTCTACAGGGGAAACAGATACGCAGTATTTT.

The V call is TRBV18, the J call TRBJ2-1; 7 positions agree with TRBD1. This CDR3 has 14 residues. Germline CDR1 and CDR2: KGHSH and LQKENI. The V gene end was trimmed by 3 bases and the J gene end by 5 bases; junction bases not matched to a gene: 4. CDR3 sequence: CASSPWDRNNEQFF. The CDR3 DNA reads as TGTGCCAGCTCACCGTGGGACAGAAACAATGAGCAGTTCTTC.